This TCR beta chain was identified in a study of blood T cell repertoires in COVID-19. Looking at the study overall: Researchers got acute and convalescent COVID-19 samples from the United States, Italy and Spain. From T cells, B-cell-depleted T cells, or PBMCs came the material, which was cDNA or gDNA.

Original methodology: Estimation of nucleated cell counts relied on the amplification of reference gene primers. Measured with immunoSEQ multiplex PCR; TCRdb has only the in-frame clones, and not every one. V and J calls and clone size are those listed in that table; D and trimming were worked out from the DNA. The sample records 25,000 to 35,000 clones, roughly 87% being singletons. Sequenced: peripheral blood. The clonotype was recovered from a human donor in a cohort sampled during active COVID-19.

The CDR3 sequence is CSVRDSRYNEQFF. CDR3 DNA sequence: TGCAGCGTTCGGGACAGCAGATACAATGAGCAGTTCTTC. This chain uses TRBV29-1 with TRBJ2-1; 7 nucleotides align to TRBD1. Looked up from germline, CDR1 is SQVTM and CDR2 is ANQGSEA. The CDR3 has 13 residues. V was clipped by 5 bases and J by 4 bases; unmatched bases: 5.